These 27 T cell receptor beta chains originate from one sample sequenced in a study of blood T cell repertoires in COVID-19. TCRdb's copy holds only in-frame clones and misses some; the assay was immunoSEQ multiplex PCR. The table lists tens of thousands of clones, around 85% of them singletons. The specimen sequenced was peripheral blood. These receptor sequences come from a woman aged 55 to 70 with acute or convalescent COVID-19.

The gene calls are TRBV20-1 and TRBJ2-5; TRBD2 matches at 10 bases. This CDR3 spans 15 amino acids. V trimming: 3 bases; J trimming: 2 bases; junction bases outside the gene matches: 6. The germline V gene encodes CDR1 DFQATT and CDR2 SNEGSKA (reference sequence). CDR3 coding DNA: TGCAGTGCTAGTTCTAGCGGGAGTTGGCAAGAGACCCAGTACTTC. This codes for CSASSSGSWQETQYF.

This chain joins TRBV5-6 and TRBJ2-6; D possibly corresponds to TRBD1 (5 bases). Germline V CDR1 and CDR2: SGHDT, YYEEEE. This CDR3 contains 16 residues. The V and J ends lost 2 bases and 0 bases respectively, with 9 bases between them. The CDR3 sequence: CASSLQAFSGANVLTF. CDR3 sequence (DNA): TGTGCCAGCAGCTTACAGGCCTTCTCTGGGGCCAACGTCCTGACTTTC.

DNA for the CDR3: TGTGCCAGCAGCTTGAACGGACAGGGAAACACCGGGGAGCTGTTTTTT. Its protein product is CASSLNGQGNTGELFF. The chain combines TRBV11-3 with TRBJ2-2; 8 positions match TRBD1. J lost 2 bases, V lost 3 bases, and 5 bases had no gene match. The CDR3 is 16 residues long. The germline gives CDR1 SGHNT, CDR2 YENEEA.

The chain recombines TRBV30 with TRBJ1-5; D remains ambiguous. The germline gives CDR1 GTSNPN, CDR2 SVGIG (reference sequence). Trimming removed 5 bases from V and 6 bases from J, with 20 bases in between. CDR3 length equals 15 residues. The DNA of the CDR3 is TGTGCCTGGGCCGCGGAACCCGAGGGTCGTCAGCCCCAGCATTTT. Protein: CAWAAEPEGRQPQHF.

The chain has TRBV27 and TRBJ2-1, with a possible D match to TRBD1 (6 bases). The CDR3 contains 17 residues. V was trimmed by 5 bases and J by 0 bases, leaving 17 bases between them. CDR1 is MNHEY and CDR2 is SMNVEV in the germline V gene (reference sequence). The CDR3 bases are TGTGCCAGCAGTGATGGGACAAGCGGAAGCTCCTACAATGAGCAGTTCTTC. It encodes CASSDGTSGSSYNEQFF.

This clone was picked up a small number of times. This chain's CDR3 is CASSVGLASNEQYF. CDR3 sequence (DNA): TGTGCCAGCAGCGTAGGCCTAGCCAGCAACGAGCAGTACTTC. The rearrangement uses TRBV9 and TRBJ2-7; weak D call: TRBD2 (5 bases). V was pared by 0 bases and J by 5 bases, with 12 bases between. The CDR3 has 14 residues. Germline values: CDR1 SGDLS, CDR2 YYNGEE.

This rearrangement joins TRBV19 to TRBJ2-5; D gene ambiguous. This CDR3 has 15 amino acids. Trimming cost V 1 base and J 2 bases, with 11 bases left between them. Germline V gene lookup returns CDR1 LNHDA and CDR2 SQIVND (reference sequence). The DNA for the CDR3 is TGTGCCAGTAGTATAGCCCTAGAACCACAAGAGACCCAGTACTTC. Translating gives CASSIALEPQETQYF.

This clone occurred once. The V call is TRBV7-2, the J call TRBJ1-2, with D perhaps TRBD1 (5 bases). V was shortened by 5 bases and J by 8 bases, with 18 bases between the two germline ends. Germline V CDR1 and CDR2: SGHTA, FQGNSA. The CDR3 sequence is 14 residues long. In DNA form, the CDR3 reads TGTGCCAGCAGCCCAACTCGGGGGGTTGAGGGCTACACCTTC. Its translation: CASSPTRGVEGYTF.

The CDR3, as DNA: TGCAGCGTTGGGGAGTCTGGGGCCAACGTCCTGACTTTC. It encodes CSVGESGANVLTF. The chain combines TRBV29-1 with TRBJ2-6, with a weak D call TRBD2 (5 bases). The CDR3 sequence is 13 residues long. V gave up 4 bases and J gave up 1 base, with 5 bases separating them. Germline CDR1 reads SQVTM; CDR2 reads ANQGSEA.

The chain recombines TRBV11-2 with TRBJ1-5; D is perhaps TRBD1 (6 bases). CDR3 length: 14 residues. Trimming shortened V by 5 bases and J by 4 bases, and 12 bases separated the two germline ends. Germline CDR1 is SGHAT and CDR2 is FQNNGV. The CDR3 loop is CASSPGGVNQPQHF. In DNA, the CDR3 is TGTGCCAGCAGCCCGGGGGGCGTTAATCAGCCCCAGCATTTT.

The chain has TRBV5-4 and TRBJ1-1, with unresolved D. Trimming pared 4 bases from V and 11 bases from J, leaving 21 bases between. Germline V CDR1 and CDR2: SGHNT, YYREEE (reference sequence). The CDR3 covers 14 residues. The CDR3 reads CASSPTDLADGAFF. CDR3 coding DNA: TGTGCCAGCAGCCCAACGGACCTAGCCGATGGGGCTTTCTTT.

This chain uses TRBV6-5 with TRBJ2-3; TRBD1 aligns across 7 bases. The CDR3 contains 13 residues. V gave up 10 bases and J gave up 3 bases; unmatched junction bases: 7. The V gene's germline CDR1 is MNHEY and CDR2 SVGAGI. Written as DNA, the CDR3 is TGTGCCACCGGGACAGTGGCTACAGATACGCAGTATTTT. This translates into CATGTVATDTQYF.

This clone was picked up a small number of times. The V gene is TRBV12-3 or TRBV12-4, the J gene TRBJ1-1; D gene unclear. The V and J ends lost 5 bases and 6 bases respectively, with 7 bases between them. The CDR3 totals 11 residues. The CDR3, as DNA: TGTGCCAGCAGTACGCGAGCTGAAGCTTTCTTT. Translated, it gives CASSTRAEAFF.

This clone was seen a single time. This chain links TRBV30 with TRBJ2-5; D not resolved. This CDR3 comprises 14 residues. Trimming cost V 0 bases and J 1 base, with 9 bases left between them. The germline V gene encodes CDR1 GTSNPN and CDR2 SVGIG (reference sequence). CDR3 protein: CAWSVQNSQETQYF. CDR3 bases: TGTGCCTGGAGTGTACAGAACAGCCAAGAGACCCAGTACTTC.

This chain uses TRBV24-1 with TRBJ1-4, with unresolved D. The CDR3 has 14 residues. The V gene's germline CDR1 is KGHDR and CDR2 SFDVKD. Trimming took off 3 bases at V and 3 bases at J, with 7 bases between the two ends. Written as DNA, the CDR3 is TGTGCCACCAGTGATCCGAGCTCTAATGAAAAACTGTTTTTT. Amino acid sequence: CATSDPSSNEKLFF.

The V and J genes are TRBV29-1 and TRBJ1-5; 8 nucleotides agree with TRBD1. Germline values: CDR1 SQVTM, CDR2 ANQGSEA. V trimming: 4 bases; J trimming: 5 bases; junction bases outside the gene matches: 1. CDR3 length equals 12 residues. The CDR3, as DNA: TGCAGCGTTGCACAGGGGGATCAGCCCCAGCATTTT. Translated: CSVAQGDQPQHF. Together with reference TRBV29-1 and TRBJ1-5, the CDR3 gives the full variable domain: SAVISQKPSRDICQRGTSLTIQCQVDSQVTMMFWYRQQPGQSLTLIATANQGSEATYESGFVIDKFPISRPNLTFSTLTVSNMSPEDSSIYLCSVAQGDQPQHFGDGTRLSIL.

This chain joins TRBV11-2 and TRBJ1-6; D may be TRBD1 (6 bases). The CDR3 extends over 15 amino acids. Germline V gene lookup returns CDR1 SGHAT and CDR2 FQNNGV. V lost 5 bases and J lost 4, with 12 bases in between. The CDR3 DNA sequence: TGTGCCAGCAGCCCACAACAGGGATATAATTCACCCCTCCACTTT. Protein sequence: CASSPQQGYNSPLHF.

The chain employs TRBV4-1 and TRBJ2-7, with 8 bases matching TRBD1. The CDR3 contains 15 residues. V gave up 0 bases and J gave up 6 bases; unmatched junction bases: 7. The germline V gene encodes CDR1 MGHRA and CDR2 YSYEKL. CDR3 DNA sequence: TGCGCCAGCAGCCAAGATCCAGGGGGCTACGGCGAGCAGTACTTC. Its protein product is CASSQDPGGYGEQYF.

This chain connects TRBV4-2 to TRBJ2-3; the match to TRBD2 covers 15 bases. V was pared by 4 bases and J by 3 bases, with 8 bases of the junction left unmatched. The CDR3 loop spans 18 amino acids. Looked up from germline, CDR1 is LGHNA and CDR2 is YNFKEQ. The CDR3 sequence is CASSLKGLAGGPTDTQYF. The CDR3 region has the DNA TGTGCCAGCAGCCTCAAGGGACTAGCGGGGGGCCCTACAGATACGCAGTATTTT.

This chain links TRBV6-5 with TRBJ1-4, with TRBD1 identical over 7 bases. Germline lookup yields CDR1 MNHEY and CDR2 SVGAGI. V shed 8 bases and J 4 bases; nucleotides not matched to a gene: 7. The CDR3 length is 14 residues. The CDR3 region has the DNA TGTGCCAGCGCCCTGACAGGGAATAATGAAAAACTGTTTTTT. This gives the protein CASALTGNNEKLFF.

The chain's CDR3 is CASAGQIYNEQFF. The DNA for the CDR3 is TGTGCCAGCGCGGGACAGATTTACAATGAGCAGTTCTTC. The chain combines TRBV2 with TRBJ2-1, with TRBD1 as a possible D gene (7 bases). CDR1 and CDR2 from the germline V gene are SNHLY and FYNNEI. V shed 8 bases and J shed 4 bases, with 12 bases lying between them. The length of the CDR3 is 13 residues.

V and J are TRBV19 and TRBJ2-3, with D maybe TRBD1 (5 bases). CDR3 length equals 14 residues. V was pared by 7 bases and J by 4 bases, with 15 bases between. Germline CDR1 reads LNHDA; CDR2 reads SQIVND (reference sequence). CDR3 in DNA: TGTGCCAGTACGCAGGGAAGTTTGGCAGATACGCAGTATTTT. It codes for CASTQGSLADTQYF.

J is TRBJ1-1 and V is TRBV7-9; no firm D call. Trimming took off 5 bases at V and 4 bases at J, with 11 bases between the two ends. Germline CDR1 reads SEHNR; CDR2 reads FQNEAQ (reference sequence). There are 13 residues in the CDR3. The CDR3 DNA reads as TGTGCCAGCAGCCCCCTCTCGGGCACTGAAGCTTTCTTT. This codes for CASSPLSGTEAFF.

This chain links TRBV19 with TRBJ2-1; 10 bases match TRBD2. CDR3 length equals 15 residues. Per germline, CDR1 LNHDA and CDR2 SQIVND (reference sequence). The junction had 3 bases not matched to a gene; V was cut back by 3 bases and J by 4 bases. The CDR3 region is CASSIWTSGYNEQFF. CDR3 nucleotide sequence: TGTGCCAGTAGTATTTGGACTAGCGGTTACAATGAGCAGTTCTTC.

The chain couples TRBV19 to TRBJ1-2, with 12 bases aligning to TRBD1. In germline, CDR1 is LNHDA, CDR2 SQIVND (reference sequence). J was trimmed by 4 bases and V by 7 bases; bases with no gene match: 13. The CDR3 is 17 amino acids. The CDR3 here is CASIEGTGGHFGYGYTF. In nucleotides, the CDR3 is TGTGCCAGTATCGAGGGGACAGGGGGCCACTTTGGCTATGGCTACACCTTC.

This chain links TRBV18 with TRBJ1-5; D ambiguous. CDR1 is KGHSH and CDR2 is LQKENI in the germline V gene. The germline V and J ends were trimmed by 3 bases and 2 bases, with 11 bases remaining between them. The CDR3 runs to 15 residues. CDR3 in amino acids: CASSPFRNGNQPQHF. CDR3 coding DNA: TGTGCCAGCTCACCTTTCAGGAATGGCAATCAGCCCCAGCATTTT.

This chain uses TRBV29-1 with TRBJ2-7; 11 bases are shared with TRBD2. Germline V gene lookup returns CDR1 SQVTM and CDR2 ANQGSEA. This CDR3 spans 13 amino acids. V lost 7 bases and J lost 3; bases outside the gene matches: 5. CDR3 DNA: TGCAGCGCAACCCTAGCGGGGGGCTACGAGCAGTACTTC. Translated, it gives CSATLAGGYEQYF.